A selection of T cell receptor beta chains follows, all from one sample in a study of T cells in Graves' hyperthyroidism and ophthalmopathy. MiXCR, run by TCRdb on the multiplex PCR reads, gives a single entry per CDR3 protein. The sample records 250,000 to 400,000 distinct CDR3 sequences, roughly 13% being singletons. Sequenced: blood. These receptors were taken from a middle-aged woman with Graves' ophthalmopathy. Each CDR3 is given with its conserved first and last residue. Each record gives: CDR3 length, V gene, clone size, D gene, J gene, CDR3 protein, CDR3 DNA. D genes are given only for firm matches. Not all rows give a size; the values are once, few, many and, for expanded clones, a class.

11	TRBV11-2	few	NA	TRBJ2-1	CASSSDHEQFF	TGTGCCAGCAGCTCGGACCATGAGCAGTTCTTC
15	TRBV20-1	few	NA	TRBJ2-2	CSAGRRADCTGELFF	TGCAGTGCAGGACGGCGGGCGGACTGCACCGGGGAGCTGTTTTTT
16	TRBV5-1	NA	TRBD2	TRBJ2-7	CASSPAERGLSYEQYF	TGCGCCAGCAGCCCGGCGGAGCGGGGGCTATCCTACGAGCAGTACTTC
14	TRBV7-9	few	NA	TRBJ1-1	CASSLAGSYTEAFF	TGTGCCAGCAGCTTAGCGGGCAGCTACACTGAAGCTTTCTTT
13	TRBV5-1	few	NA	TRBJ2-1	CASSFRGTEEQFF	TGCGCCAGCAGCTTTCGGGGTACAGAAGAGCAGTTCTTC
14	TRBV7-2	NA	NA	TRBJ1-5	CASSLMADGQPQHF	TGTGCCAGCAGCTTAATGGCAGACGGTCAGCCCCAGCATTTT
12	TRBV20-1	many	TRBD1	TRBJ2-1	CSAQTGVNEQFF	TGCAGTGCGCAGACAGGGGTTAATGAGCAGTTCTTC
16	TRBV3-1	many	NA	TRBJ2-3	CASSYVKSPRTDTQYF	TGTGCCAGCAGCTACGTTAAATCCCCTCGCACAGATACGCAGTATTTT
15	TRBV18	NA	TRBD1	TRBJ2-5	CASSARDSRKETQYF	TGTGCCAGCTCAGCCCGGGACAGCAGAAAAGAGACCCAGTACTTC
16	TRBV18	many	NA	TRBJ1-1	CASSPSYLLSDTEAFF	TGTGCCAGCTCACCATCATATCTTCTGTCGGACACTGAAGCTTTCTTT
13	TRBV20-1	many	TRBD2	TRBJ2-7	CSARWTSGYEQYF	TGCAGTGCTAGGTGGACTAGCGGTTACGAGCAGTACTTC
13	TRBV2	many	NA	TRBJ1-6	CASTPLGYSPLHF	TGTGCCAGCACCCCGCTGGGATATTCACCCCTCCACTTT
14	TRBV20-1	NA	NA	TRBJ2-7	CSATDGSHNYEQYF	TGCAGTGCGACGGACGGGTCCCACAACTACGAGCAGTACTTC
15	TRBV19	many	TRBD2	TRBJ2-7	CASSISRGGRNEQYF	TGTGCCAGTAGTATATCCCGGGGGGGCCGCAACGAGCAGTACTTC
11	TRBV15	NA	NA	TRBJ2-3	CATSYTDTQYF	TGTGCCACCAGCTATACGGATACGCAGTATTTT
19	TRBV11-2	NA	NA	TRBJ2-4	CASSLSPGRAGVAKNIQYF	TGTGCCAGCAGCTTATCACCCGGGCGGGCGGGCGTAGCCAAAAACATTCAGTACTTC
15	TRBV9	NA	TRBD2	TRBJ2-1	CASSVGTSPYNEQFF	TGTGCCAGCAGCGTTGGGACTAGTCCATACAATGAGCAGTTCTTC
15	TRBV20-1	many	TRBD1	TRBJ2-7	CSARDPGTGPYEQYF	TGCAGTGCTAGAGACCCCGGGACAGGTCCCTACGAGCAGTACTTC
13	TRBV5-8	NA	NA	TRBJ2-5	CASSLKGGETQYF	TGTGCCAGCAGCTTGAAGGGGGGAGAGACCCAGTACTTC
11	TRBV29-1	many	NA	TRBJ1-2	CSVDTTDGYTF	TGCAGCGTTGACACGACAGATGGCTACACCTTC
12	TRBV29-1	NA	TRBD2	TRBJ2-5	CSALAGGETQYF	TGCAGCGCCCTAGCGGGAGGAGAGACCCAGTACTTC
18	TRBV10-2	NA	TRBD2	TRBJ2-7	CASSDRTPGLAGPYEQYF	TGCGCCAGCAGTGACCGGACGCCCGGATTAGCGGGACCCTACGAGCAGTACTTC
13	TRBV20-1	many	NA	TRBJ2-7	CSARDVHSYEQYF	TGCAGTGCTAGAGATGTGCACTCCTACGAGCAGTACTTC